This T cell receptor (beta chain) emerged from a study of blood T cell repertoires in COVID-19. CDR3 length equals 14 residues. V lost 3 bases and J lost 5; bases outside the gene matches: 4. From germline, CDR1 is MNHNS and CDR2 SASEGT. TCRdb's copy holds only in-frame clones and misses some; the assay was immunoSEQ multiplex PCR. Among 90,000 or so clones listed, around 88% were seen once. The rearrangement uses TRBV6-1 and TRBJ1-2; 9 bases map to TRBD1. The specimen sequenced was peripheral blood. The source of this sequence is a woman aged 60-70 years with COVID-19, enrolled during active disease. The chain's CDR3 is CASSDPGQGYGYTF. The CDR3, as DNA: TGTGCCAGCAGTGACCCGGGACAGGGATATGGCTACACCTTC.